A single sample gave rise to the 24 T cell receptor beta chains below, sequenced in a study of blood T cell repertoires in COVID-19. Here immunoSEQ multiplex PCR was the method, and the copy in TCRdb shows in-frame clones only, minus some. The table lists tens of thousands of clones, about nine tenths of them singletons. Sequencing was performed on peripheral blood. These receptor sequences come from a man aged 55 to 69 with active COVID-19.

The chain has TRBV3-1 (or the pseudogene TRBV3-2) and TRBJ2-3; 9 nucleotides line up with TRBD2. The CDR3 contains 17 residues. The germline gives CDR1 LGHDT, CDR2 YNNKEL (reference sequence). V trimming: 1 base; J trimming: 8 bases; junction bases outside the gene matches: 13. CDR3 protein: CASSQAGAGGAAGTQYF. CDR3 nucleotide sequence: TGTGCCAGCAGCCAAGCCGGAGCGGGAGGCGCCGCGGGTACGCAGTATTTT.

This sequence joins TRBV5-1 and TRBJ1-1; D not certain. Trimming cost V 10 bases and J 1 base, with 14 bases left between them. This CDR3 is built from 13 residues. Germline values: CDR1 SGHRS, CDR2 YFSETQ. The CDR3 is CASSAAGNTEAFF. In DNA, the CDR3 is TGCGCCTCCTCAGCGGCAGGGAACACTGAAGCTTTCTTT.

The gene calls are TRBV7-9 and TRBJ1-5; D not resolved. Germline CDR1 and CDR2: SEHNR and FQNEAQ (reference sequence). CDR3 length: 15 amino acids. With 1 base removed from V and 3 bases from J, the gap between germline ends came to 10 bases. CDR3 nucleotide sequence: TGTGCCAGCAGCTTAGGATCAGGCCCCAATCAGCCCCAGCATTTT. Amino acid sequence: CASSLGSGPNQPQHF.

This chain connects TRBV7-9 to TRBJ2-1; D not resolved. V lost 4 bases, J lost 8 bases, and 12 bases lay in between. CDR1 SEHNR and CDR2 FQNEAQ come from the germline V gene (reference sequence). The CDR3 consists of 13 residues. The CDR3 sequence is CASSSLGKDEQFF. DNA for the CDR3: TGTGCCAGCAGCTCTCTAGGAAAGGATGAGCAGTTCTTC. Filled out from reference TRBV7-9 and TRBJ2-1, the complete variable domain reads DTGVSQNPRHKITKRGQNVTFRCDPISEHNRLYWYRQTLGQGPEFLTYFQNEAQLEKSRLLSDRFSAERPKGSFSTLEIQRTEQGDSAMYLCASSSLGKDEQFFGPGTRLTVL.

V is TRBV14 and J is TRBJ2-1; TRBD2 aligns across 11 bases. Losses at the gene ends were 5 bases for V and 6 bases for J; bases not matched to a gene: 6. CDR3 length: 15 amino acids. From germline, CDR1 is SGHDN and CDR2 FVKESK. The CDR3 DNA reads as TGTGCCAGCAGCTTTCTAGCGGGAGGAAGCAATGAGCAGTTCTTC. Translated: CASSFLAGGSNEQFF.

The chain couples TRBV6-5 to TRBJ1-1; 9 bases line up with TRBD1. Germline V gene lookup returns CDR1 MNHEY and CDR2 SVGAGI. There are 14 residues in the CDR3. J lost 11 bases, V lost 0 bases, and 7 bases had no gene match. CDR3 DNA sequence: TGTGCCAGCAGTTACTCCCGGGACAGGGTAGGTGCTTTCTTT. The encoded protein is CASSYSRDRVGAFF.

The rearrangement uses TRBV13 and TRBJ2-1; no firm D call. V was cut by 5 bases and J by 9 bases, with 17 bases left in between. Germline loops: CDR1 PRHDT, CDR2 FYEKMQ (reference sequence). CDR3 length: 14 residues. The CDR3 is CASSERGPNGEQFF. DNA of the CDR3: TGTGCCAGCAGCGAGCGAGGCCCGAATGGTGAGCAGTTCTTC.

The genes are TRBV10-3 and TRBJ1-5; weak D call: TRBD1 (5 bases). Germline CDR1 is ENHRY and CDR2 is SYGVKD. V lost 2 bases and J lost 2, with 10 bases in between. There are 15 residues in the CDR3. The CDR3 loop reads CAISEGQGGNQPQHF. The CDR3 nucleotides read TGTGCCATCAGTGAGGGGCAGGGTGGCAATCAGCCCCAGCATTTT.

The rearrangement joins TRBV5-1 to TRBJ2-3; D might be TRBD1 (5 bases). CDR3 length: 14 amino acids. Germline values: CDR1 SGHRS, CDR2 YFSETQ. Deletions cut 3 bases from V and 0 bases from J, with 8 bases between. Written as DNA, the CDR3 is TGCGCCAGCAGCTGGACACATAGCACAGATACGCAGTATTTT. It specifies CASSWTHSTDTQYF.

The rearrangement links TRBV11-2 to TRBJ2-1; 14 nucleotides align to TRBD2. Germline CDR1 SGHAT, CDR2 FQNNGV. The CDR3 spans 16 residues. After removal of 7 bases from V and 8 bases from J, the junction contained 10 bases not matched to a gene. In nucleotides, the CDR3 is TGTGCCAGCAAAAAAGCGGGGACTAGCGGGAGTGATGAGCAGTTCTTC. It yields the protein CASKKAGTSGSDEQFF.

The CDR3 region has the DNA TGCGCCAGCAGCCAGGCGACCCTCTGGAGCTACGAGCAGTACTTC. This gives the protein CASSQATLWSYEQYF. The chain has TRBV4-1 and TRBJ2-7; D uncertain. V lost 3 bases, J lost 3 bases, and 15 bases lay in between. This CDR3 has 15 amino acids. CDR1 MGHRA and CDR2 YSYEKL come from the germline V gene.

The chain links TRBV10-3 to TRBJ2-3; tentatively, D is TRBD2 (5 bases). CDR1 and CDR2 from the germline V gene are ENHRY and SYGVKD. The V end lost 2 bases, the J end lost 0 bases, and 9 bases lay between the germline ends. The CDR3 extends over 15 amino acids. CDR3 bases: TGTGCCATCAGTGAGCGGGGATCTAGCACAGATACGCAGTATTTT. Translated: CAISERGSSTDTQYF.

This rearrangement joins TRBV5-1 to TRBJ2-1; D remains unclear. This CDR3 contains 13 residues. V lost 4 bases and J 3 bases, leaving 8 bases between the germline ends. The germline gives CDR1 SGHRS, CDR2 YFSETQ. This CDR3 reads CASSMSDYNEQFF. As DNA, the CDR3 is TGCGCCAGCAGCATGAGTGACTACAATGAGCAGTTCTTC.

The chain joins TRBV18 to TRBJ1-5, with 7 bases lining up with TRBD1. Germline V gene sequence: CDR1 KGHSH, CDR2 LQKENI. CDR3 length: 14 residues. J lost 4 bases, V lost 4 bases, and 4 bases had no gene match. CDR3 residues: CASSLGTENQPQHF. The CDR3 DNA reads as TGTGCCAGCTCACTCGGGACAGAGAATCAGCCCCAGCATTTT. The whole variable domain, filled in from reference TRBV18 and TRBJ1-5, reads NAGVMQNPRHLVRRRGQEARLRCSPMKGHSHVYWYRQLPEEGLKFMVYLQKENIIDESGMPKERFSAEFPKEGPSILRIQQVVRGDSAAYFCASSLGTENQPQHFGDGTRLSIL.

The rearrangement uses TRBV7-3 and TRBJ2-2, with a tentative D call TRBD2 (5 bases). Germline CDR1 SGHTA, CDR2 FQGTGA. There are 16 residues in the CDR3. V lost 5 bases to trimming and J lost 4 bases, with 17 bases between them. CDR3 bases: TGTGCCAGCAGCCCGCAAAAACTAGTATTCACCGGGGAGCTGTTTTTT. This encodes CASSPQKLVFTGELFF.

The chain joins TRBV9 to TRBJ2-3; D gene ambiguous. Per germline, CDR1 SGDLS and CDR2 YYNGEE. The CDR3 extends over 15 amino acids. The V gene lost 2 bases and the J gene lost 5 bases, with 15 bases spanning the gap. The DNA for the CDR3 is TGTGCCAGCAGCGTGGGCGCCCCCCCGCGAGATACGCAGTATTTT. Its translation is CASSVGAPPRDTQYF.

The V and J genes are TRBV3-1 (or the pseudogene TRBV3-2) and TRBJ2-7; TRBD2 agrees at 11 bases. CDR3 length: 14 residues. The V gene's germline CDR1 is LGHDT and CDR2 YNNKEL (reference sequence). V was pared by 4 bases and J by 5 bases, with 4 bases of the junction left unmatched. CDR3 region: CASSPRTSGHEQYF. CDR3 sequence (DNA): TGTGCCAGCAGCCCTCGGACTAGCGGGCACGAGCAGTACTTC.

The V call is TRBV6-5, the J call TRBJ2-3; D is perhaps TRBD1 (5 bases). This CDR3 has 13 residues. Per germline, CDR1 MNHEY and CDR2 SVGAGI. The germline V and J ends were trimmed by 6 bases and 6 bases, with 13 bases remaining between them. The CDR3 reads CASRGPLGDTQYF. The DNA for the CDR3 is TGTGCCAGCAGGGGGCCCCTGGGGGATACGCAGTATTTT.

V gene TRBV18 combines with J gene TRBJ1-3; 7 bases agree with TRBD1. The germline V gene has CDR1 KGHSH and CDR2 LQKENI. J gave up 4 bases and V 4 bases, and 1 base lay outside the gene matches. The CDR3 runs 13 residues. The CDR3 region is CASSQGAGNTIYF. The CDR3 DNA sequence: TGTGCCAGCTCACAGGGGGCAGGAAACACCATATATTTT.

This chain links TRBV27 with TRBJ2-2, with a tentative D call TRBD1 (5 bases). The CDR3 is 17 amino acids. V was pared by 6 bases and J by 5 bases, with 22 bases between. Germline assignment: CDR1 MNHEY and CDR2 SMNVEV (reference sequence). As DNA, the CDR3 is TGTGCCAGCAGCCTTAAACCCCCCGGACAAGGGACCGGGGAGCTGTTTTTT. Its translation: CASSLKPPGQGTGELFF.

CDR3 amino acids: CASSSAGGISSYEQYF. The DNA of the CDR3 is TGTGCCAGCAGTTCCGCGGGAGGAATCAGCTCCTACGAGCAGTACTTC. The chain employs TRBV27 and TRBJ2-7; 8 nucleotides line up with TRBD2. In germline, CDR1 is MNHEY, CDR2 SMNVEV (reference sequence). CDR3 length: 16 residues. After removal of 4 bases from V and 0 bases from J, the junction contained 8 bases not matched to a gene.

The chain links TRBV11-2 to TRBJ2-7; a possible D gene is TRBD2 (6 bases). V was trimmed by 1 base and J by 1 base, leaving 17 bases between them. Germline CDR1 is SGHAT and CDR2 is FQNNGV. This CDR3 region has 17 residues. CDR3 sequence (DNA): TGTGCCAGCAGCTTAGTTTACTCCGGGAGAGTATCCTACGAGCAGTACTTC. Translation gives CASSLVYSGRVSYEQYF.

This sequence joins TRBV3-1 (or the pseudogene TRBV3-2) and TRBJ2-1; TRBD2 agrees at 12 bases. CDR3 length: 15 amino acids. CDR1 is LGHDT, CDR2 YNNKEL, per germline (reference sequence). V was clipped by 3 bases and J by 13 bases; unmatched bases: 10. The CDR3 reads CASSQAGLAGHRQFF. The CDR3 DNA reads TGTGCCAGCAGCCAGGCGGGACTAGCGGGCCATCGTCAGTTCTTC.

The CDR3: CASSYGTSGFSYEQYF. The CDR3 DNA follows: TGTGCCAGCAGTTACGGGACTAGCGGGTTCTCCTACGAGCAGTACTTC. The rearrangement links TRBV6-5 to TRBJ2-7, with 12 bases matching TRBD2. V dropped 2 bases and J dropped 0; count of bases not matched to a gene: 2. Per the germline V gene, CDR1 is MNHEY and CDR2 is SVGAGI. The CDR3 is 16 residues long.